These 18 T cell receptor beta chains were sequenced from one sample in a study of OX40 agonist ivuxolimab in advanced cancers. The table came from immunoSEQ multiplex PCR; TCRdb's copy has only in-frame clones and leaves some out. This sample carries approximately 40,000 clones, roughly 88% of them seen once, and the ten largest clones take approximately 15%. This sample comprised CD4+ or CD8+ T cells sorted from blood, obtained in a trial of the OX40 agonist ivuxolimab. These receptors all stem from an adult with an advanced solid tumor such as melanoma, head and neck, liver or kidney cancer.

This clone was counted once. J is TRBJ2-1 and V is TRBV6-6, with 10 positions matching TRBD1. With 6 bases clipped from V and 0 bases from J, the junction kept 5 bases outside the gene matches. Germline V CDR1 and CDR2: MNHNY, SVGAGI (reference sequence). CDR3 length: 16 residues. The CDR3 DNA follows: TGTGCCAGCAGGTACCGGGACAGGGGCTCCTACAATGAGCAGTTCTTC. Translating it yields CASRYRDRGSYNEQFF.

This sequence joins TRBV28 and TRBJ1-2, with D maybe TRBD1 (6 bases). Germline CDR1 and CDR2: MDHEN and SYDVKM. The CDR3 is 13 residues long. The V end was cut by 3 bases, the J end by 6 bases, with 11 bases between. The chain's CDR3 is CASSFRQGHGYTF. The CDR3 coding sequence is TGTGCCAGCAGTTTCCGGCAGGGGCATGGCTACACCTTC.

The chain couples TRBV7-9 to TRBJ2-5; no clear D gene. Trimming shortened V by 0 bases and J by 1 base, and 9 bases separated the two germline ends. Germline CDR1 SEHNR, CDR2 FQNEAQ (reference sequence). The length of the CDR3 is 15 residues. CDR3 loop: CASSLAGTVQETQYF. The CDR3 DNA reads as TGTGCCAGCAGCTTAGCGGGCACCGTCCAAGAGACCCAGTACTTC.

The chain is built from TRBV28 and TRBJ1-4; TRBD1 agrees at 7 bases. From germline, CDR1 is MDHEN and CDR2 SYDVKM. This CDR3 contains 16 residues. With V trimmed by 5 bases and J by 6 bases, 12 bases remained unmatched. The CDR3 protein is CASSRVGDRDYEKLFF. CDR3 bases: TGTGCCAGCAGTCGAGTCGGTGACAGGGATTATGAAAAACTGTTTTTT.

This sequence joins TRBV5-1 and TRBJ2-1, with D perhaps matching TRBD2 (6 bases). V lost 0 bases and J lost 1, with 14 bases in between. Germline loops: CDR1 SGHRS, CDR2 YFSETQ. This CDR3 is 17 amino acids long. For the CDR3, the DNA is TGCGCCAGCAGCTTGGGTTCTGGCGCGGGGTCCTACAATGAGCAGTTCTTC. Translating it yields CASSLGSGAGSYNEQFF.

The CDR3 region has the DNA TGTGCCAGCAGCTTCAGAGATAGCAATCAGCCCCAGCATTTT. Its translation: CASSFRDSNQPQHF. The chain has TRBV7-9 and TRBJ1-5; no reliable D call. The CDR3 is made up of 14 amino acids. Germline CDR1 is SEHNR and CDR2 is FQNEAQ (reference sequence). V lost 3 bases, J lost 0 bases, and 6 bases lay in between.

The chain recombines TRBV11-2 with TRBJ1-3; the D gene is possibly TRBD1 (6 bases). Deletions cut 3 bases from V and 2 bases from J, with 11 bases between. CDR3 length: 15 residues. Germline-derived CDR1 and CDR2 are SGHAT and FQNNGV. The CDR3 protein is CASSFQGGAGNTIYF. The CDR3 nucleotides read TGTGCCAGCAGCTTTCAAGGGGGGGCTGGAAACACCATATATTTT.

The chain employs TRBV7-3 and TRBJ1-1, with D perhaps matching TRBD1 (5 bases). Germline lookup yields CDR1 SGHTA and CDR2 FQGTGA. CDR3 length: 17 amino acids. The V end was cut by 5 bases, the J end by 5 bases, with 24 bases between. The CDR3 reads CASSPTGQGSQWTEAFF. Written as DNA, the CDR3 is TGTGCCAGCAGCCCAACCGGGCAGGGAAGCCAGTGGACTGAAGCTTTCTTT.

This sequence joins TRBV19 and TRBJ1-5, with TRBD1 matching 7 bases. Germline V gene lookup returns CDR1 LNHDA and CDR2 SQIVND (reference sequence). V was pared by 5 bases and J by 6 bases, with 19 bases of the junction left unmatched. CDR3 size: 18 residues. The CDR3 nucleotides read TGTGCCAGTAGTCCCTACTCAGCAGGGGGGGGATTCGGTCAGCCCCAGCATTTT. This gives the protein CASSPYSAGGGFGQPQHF.

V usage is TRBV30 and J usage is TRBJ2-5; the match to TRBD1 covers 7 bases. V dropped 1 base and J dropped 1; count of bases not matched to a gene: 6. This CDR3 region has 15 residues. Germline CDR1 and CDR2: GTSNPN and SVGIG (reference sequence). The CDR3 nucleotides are TGTGCCTGGAGTGGGAAGGGGGCGGCCCAAGAGACCCAGTACTTC. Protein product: CAWSGKGAAQETQYF.

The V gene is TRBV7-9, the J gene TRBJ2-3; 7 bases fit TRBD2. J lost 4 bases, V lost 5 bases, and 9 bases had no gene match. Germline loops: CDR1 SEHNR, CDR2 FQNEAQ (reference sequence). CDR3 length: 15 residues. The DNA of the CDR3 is TGTGCCAGCAGCCCGCGGGGACTACTCCCAGATACGCAGTATTTT. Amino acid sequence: CASSPRGLLPDTQYF. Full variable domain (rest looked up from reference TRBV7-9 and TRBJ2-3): DTGVSQNPRHKITKRGQNVTFRCDPISEHNRLYWYRQTLGQGPEFLTYFQNEAQLEKSRLLSDRFSAERPKGSFSTLEIQRTEQGDSAMYLCASSPRGLLPDTQYFGPGTRLTVL.

CDR3 sequence reads: CASSLDGTAITTQYF. Here the CDR3 DNA reads TGTGCCAGCAGCTTGGACGGGACGGCTATTACGACCCAGTACTTC. The chain recombines TRBV7-9 with TRBJ2-5, with D perhaps matching TRBD1 or TRBD2 (5 bases each). The CDR3 contains 15 residues. V lost 3 bases and J lost 7, with 18 bases in between. Germline V gives CDR1 SEHNR, CDR2 FQNEAQ (reference sequence).

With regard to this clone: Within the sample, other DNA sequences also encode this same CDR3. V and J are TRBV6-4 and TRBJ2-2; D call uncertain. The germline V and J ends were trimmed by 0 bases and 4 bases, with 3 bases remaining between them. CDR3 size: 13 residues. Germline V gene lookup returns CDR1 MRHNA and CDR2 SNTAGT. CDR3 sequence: CASSDSTTGELFF. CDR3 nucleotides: TGTGCCAGCAGTGACTCCACCACCGGGGAGCTGTTTTTT.

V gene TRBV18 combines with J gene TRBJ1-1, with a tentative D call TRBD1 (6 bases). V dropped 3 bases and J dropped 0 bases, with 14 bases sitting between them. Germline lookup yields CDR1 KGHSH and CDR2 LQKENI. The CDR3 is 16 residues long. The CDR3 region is CASSPTAGGLNTEAFF. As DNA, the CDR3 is TGTGCCAGCTCACCCACGGCGGGGGGCCTGAACACTGAAGCTTTCTTT.

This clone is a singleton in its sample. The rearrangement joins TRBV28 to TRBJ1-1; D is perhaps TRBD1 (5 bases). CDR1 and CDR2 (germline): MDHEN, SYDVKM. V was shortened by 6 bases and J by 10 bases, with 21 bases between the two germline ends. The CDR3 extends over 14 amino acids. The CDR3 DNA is TGTGCCAGCAGCTCGTCGGGACCCAGGATGGTAGCTTTCTTT. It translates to CASSSSGPRMVAFF. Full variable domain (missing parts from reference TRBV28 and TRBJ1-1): DVKVTQSSRYLVKRTGEKVFLECVQDMDHENMFWYRQDPGLGLRLIYFSYDVKMKEKGDIPEGYSVSREKKERFSLILESASTNQTSMYLCASSSSGPRMVAFFGQGTRLTVV.

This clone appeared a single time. CDR3 in amino acids: CASSYRRGADGELFF. CDR3 in DNA: TGTGCCAGCAGTTACCGCAGGGGGGCTGACGGGGAGCTGTTTTTT. The chain uses TRBV6-6 and TRBJ2-2, with a tentative D call TRBD1 (7 bases). This CDR3 has 15 amino acids. V lost 2 bases and J lost 7, with 14 bases in between. CDR1 and CDR2 (germline): MNHNY, SVGAGI (reference sequence).

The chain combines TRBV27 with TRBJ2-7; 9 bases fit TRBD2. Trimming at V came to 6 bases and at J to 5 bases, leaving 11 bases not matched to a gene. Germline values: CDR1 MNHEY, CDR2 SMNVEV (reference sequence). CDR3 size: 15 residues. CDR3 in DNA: TGTGCCAGCAGACTGAGCGGGAGGCCCAAGGACGAGCAGTACTTC. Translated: CASRLSGRPKDEQYF.

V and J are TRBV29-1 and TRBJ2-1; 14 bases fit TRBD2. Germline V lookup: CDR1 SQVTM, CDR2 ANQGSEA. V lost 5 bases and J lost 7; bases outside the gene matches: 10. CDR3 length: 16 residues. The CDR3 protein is CSVTGLAGGNGNEQFF. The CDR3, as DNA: TGCAGCGTTACTGGACTAGCGGGAGGCAACGGGAATGAGCAGTTCTTC.